This T cell receptor beta chain was captured by sequencing in a study of beta chain features in type 1 diabetes. Study background: Cell yields, gender and age were similar in healthy donors and patients. Across the samples, 107,917,701 sorted cells were examined in total. General observations from the study: Type 1 diabetes patients showed a moderate but significant shortening of TCRB CDR3s in all four CD4+ subsets.

Concerning this clone itself: Its antigen is unknown.

Sorting of CD4+ naive, central memory, regulatory and stem cell-like memory cells was performed via CD45RO/CCR7/CD25/CD127/CD95/CD27. The entirety of the isolated RNA underwent reverse transcription, so expressed TCRB transcripts were sequenced. Generated by immunoSEQ multiplex PCR, the TCRdb table keeps only in-frame clones and is missing some. The table includes around 250,000 clones, roughly 20% detected once. Trimming removed 2 bases at V and 2 bases at J, with 9 bases between. The V gene's germline CDR1 is GTSNPN and CDR2 SVGIG (reference sequence). The CDR3 loop spans 13 amino acids. This chain connects TRBV30 to TRBJ1-2; no definite D call. Sequenced: naive CD4+ T cells from blood. The source is a woman between 35 and 50 years old with type 1 diabetes. The CDR3 DNA reads as TGTGCCTGGAGTCCGGAGAGAAACTATGGCTACACCTTC. Its translation: CAWSPERNYGYTF. Drawing the rest from reference TRBV30 and TRBJ1-2, the complete variable domain is SQTIHQWPATLVQPVGSPLSLECTVEGTSNPNLYWYRQAAGRGLQLLFYSVGIGQISSEVPQNLSASRPQDRQFILSSKKLLLSDSGFYLCAWSPERNYGYTFGSGTRLTVV.